The 25 T cell receptor beta chains given below trace back to one sample, sequenced in a study of Ad26.COV2.S vaccination and SARS-CoV-2 variants. Assay: immunoSEQ multiplex PCR; the TCRdb copy retains only in-frame clones and omits some. The repertoire holds hundreds of thousands of clones, with roughly 90% as singletons. The treatment: about 20 received Ad26.COV2.S at low or high dose, single or two shots; about 5 received placebo; per-sample allocation not given. Samples came from day 63 after the first vaccine or placebo injection. The sample was peripheral blood, taken in a trial of Ad26.COV2.S vaccine versus placebo. The origin of the receptors is a person between 18 and 59 years old who received the Ad26.COV2.S COVID-19 vaccine or a placebo.

The gene calls are TRBV11-2 and TRBJ2-7, with D tentatively TRBD1 (6 bases). The CDR3 totals 15 residues. Germline V gene sequence: CDR1 SGHAT, CDR2 FQNNGV. Trimming shortened V by 1 base and J by 4 bases, and 14 bases separated the two germline ends. The CDR3 loop reads CASSLGRGRGYEQYF. Here the CDR3 DNA reads TGTGCCAGCAGCTTAGGCCGGGGCAGGGGTTACGAGCAGTACTTC.

CDR3 sequence reads: CASSQDSSGLFGYRLTQYF. CDR3 DNA: TGCGCCAGCAGCCAAGATTCCAGTGGGCTTTTTGGCTATAGGTTAACGCAGTATTTT. This chain links TRBV4-3 with TRBJ2-3; no reliable D call. Trimming took 0 bases from V and 9 from J, leaving 28 bases between them. This CDR3 comprises 19 residues. Germline V gives CDR1 LGHNA, CDR2 YSLEER.

This chain uses TRBV5-1 with TRBJ1-2, with 8 bases lining up with TRBD1. CDR1 is SGHRS and CDR2 is YFSETQ in the germline V gene. The CDR3 spans 14 residues. V dropped 0 bases and J dropped 6; count of bases not matched to a gene: 4. This chain's CDR3 is CASSLGGQVDGYTF. CDR3 DNA sequence: TGCGCCAGCAGCTTGGGGGGACAGGTGGATGGCTACACCTTC.

This sequence joins TRBV6-2 or TRBV6-3 and TRBJ2-2, with no clear D. Germline CDR1 reads MNHEY; CDR2 reads SVGEGT. This CDR3 is built from 15 residues. Trimming left V 2 bases short and J 6 bases short, with 13 bases between. CDR3: CASSYRVGMAGELFF. The DNA of the CDR3 is TGTGCCAGCAGTTACCGGGTGGGGATGGCCGGGGAGCTGTTTTTT.

This clone appeared a single time. This chain uses TRBV5-1 with TRBJ1-2, with D tentatively TRBD1 (5 bases). The CDR3 covers 13 residues. V lost 0 bases, J lost 6 bases, and 9 bases lay in between. In germline, CDR1 is SGHRS, CDR2 YFSETQ. CDR3 loop: CASSLADRNGYTF. The CDR3 coding sequence is TGCGCCAGCAGCTTGGCCGACAGAAATGGCTACACCTTC.

The J gene is TRBJ2-1, the V gene TRBV19, with TRBD1 identical over 7 bases. Trimming removed 4 bases from V and 8 bases from J; junction bases left unmatched: 8. The CDR3 is 14 amino acids. The germline CDR1 and CDR2 sequences are LNHDA and SQIVND (reference sequence). Written as DNA, the CDR3 is TGTGCCAGTAGTAACCGAAAAGGACAGGATGAGCAGTTCTTC. Its translation: CASSNRKGQDEQFF.

The chain is built from TRBV9 and TRBJ2-7; 7 bases align to TRBD1. There are 15 residues in the CDR3. Germline V gives CDR1 SGDLS, CDR2 YYNGEE. The V gene end was trimmed by 0 bases and the J gene end by 2 bases; junction bases not matched to a gene: 5. CDR3 region: CASSVGGGLTYEQYF. The CDR3 DNA reads TGTGCCAGCAGCGTAGGAGGGGGCCTAACCTACGAGCAGTACTTC. Full variable domain (remainder filled in from reference TRBV9 and TRBJ2-7): DSGVTQTPKHLITATGQRVTLRCSPRSGDLSVYWYQQSLDQGLQFLIQYYNGEERAKGNILERFSAQQFPDLHSELNLSSLELGDSALYFCASSVGGGLTYEQYFGPGTRLTVT.

The chain recombines TRBV7-6 with TRBJ1-2, with D uncertain. V gave up 4 bases and J gave up 3 bases, with 9 bases separating them. From germline, CDR1 is SGHVS and CDR2 FNYEAQ. The CDR3 loop spans 13 amino acids. CDR3 in amino acids: CASSWNGDYGYTF. CDR3 in DNA: TGTGCCAGCAGCTGGAACGGAGACTATGGCTACACCTTC.

The chain recombines TRBV24-1 with TRBJ2-2, with a weak D call TRBD1 (6 bases). Trimming stripped 3 bases from V and 8 bases from J, with 12 bases between. The CDR3 length is 14 residues. The V gene's germline CDR1 is KGHDR and CDR2 SFDVKD. CDR3 amino acids: CATSDPGDAGELFF. The DNA for the CDR3 is TGTGCCACCAGTGATCCAGGGGACGCGGGGGAGCTGTTTTTT.

This CDR3 is CASSLAGGVGTEAFF. CDR3 in DNA: TGTGCCAGCAGCTTGGCAGGGGGAGTAGGGACTGAAGCTTTCTTT. The chain joins TRBV5-6 to TRBJ1-1; 7 nucleotides match TRBD1. This CDR3 region has 15 residues. Looked up from germline, CDR1 is SGHDT and CDR2 is YYEEEE. Trimming at V came to 0 bases and at J to 5 bases, leaving 7 bases not matched to a gene. The full variable domain, rest sourced from reference TRBV5-6 and TRBJ1-1, is DAGVTQSPTHLIKTRGQQVTLRCSPKSGHDTVSWYQQALGQGPQFIFQYYEEEERQRGNFPDRFSGHQFPNYSSELNVNALLLGDSALYLCASSLAGGVGTEAFFGQGTRLTVV.

The chain links TRBV5-1 to TRBJ2-1; TRBD2 agrees at 10 bases. Germline V gene data show CDR1 as SGHRS and CDR2 as YFSETQ. V shed 5 bases and J 4 bases; nucleotides not matched to a gene: 9. The CDR3 has 16 amino acids. In DNA, the CDR3 is TGCGCCAGCAGTAGGATCGGGACTAGCGATTACAATGAGCAGTTCTTC. Its protein is CASSRIGTSDYNEQFF. Looking up the rest from reference TRBV5-1 and TRBJ2-1 gives the full variable domain: KAGVTQTPRYLIKTRGQQVTLSCSPISGHRSVSWYQQTPGQGLQFLFEYFSETQRNKGNFPGRFSGRQFSNSRSEMNVSTLELGDSALYLCASSRIGTSDYNEQFFGPGTRLTVL.

This clone has only a few counts. The DNA for the CDR3 is TGTGCCAGCAGCCTTTGGCCCGGCGCTGAAGCTTTCTTT. Protein product: CASSLWPGAEAFF. The genes are TRBV3-1 (or the pseudogene TRBV3-2) and TRBJ1-1; D uncertain. The CDR3 sequence is 13 residues long. Trimming shortened V by 4 bases and J by 6 bases, and 12 bases separated the two germline ends. CDR1 and CDR2 from the germline V gene are LGHDT and YNNKEL (reference sequence).

The rearrangement uses TRBV27 and TRBJ2-1; D not certain. From germline, CDR1 is MNHEY and CDR2 SMNVEV (reference sequence). Trimming cost V 0 bases and J 15 bases, with 15 bases left between them. This CDR3 is built from 13 residues. The CDR3 sequence is CASSLSKWDVGFF. DNA for the CDR3: TGTGCCAGCAGTTTATCGAAATGGGATGTTGGGTTCTTC.

The chain employs TRBV27 and TRBJ1-4, with TRBD1 matching over 11 bases. The CDR3 has 16 amino acids. Germline CDR1 MNHEY, CDR2 SMNVEV (reference sequence). V shed 5 bases, J shed 8 bases, and the junction held 10 bases outside the gene matches. CDR3 residues: CASSRPTGTGGEKLFF. CDR3 DNA: TGTGCCAGCAGTCGACCGACCGGGACAGGGGGAGAAAAACTGTTTTTT.

The CDR3 region has the DNA TGTGCCAGCAGCGTAGAAGGGACAGGGGGCTACGAGCAGTACTTC. It yields the protein CASSVEGTGGYEQYF. The V gene is TRBV9, the J gene TRBJ2-7; 11 bases fit TRBD1. V dropped 0 bases and J dropped 3; count of bases not matched to a gene: 2. Germline-derived CDR1 and CDR2 are SGDLS and YYNGEE. This CDR3 has 15 amino acids.

The rearrangement links TRBV5-6 to TRBJ1-5, with D perhaps TRBD1 (6 bases). With 1 base removed from V and 2 bases from J, the gap between germline ends came to 13 bases. CDR3 length: 16 residues. Germline V gene lookup returns CDR1 SGHDT and CDR2 YYEEEE. The CDR3 sequence: CASSLIGGTGNQPQHF. The DNA of the CDR3 is TGTGCCAGCAGCTTGATAGGGGGTACGGGCAATCAGCCCCAGCATTTT.

V and J are TRBV7-9 and TRBJ1-2; weak D call: TRBD1 (6 bases). Trimming cost V 0 bases and J 6 bases, with 14 bases left between them. The CDR3 is 15 residues long. Germline CDR1 and CDR2: SEHNR and FQNEAQ (reference sequence). CDR3 sequence (DNA): TGTGCCAGCAGCTTAGCGCACGGGGGGCTAAATGGCTACACCTTC. It encodes CASSLAHGGLNGYTF.

This CDR3 is CASRSSRESSPLHF. CDR3 in DNA: TGTGCCAGCAGATCCAGCAGGGAATCTTCACCCCTCCACTTT. The chain carries TRBV27 and TRBJ1-6; D possibly corresponds to TRBD1 (5 bases). The CDR3 consists of 14 residues. V was shortened by 6 bases and J by 9 bases, with 15 bases between the two germline ends. The germline gives CDR1 MNHEY, CDR2 SMNVEV (reference sequence).

J is TRBJ1-1 and V is TRBV2; no reliable D call. CDR1 SNHLY and CDR2 FYNNEI come from the germline V gene. The CDR3 runs to 14 residues. The V gene lost 3 bases and the J gene lost 4 bases, with 12 bases spanning the gap. The CDR3, as DNA: TGTGCCAGCAGTGATCTGGGATGGGCCACTGAAGCTTTCTTT. This gives the protein CASSDLGWATEAFF.

By sample fraction, this clone is medium-sized. V is TRBV9 and J is TRBJ1-2, with D perhaps matching TRBD1 (6 bases). Germline-derived CDR1 and CDR2 are SGDLS and YYNGEE. The CDR3 sequence is 17 residues long. Trimming pared 4 bases from V and 2 bases from J, leaving 21 bases between. The CDR3 DNA is TGTGCCAGCAGCCCCCGGGGGTCAGGGGTCCTAAACTATGGCTACACCTTC. Translation: CASSPRGSGVLNYGYTF.

The V gene is TRBV9, the J gene TRBJ1-1; 9 nucleotides align to TRBD1. Germline CDR1 SGDLS, CDR2 YYNGEE. CDR3 length: 17 amino acids. J lost 1 base, V lost 0 bases, and 7 bases had no gene match. CDR3 region: CASSVDIGTGPNTEAFF. DNA of the CDR3: TGTGCCAGCAGCGTAGATATAGGGACAGGGCCGAACACTGAAGCTTTCTTT.

The genes are TRBV10-1 and TRBJ1-5; D is unresolved. This CDR3 comprises 13 residues. Trimming left V 6 bases short and J 1 base short, with 7 bases between. The germline gives CDR1 WNHNN, CDR2 SYGVQD (reference sequence). The CDR3 is CASRDWSNQPQHF. As DNA, the CDR3 is TGCGCCAGCAGGGACTGGAGCAATCAGCCCCAGCATTTT.

J is TRBJ1-6 and V is TRBV19; D is undetermined. The CDR3 totals 14 residues. The ends were cut back, 5 bases at V and 4 bases at J, with 9 bases in the middle. Germline V gene lookup returns CDR1 LNHDA and CDR2 SQIVND (reference sequence). The CDR3 nucleotides read TGTGCCAGTAGTCCAACGGGGTATAATTCACCCCTCCACTTT. Residues: CASSPTGYNSPLHF.

V is TRBV7-3 and J is TRBJ1-1; possible D gene TRBD1, 5 bases. This CDR3 is 18 amino acids long. V lost 1 base and J 5 bases, leaving 23 bases between the germline ends. The germline V gene encodes CDR1 SGHTA and CDR2 FQGTGA. The CDR3 loop is CASSLRATGEGSHTEAFF. The DNA for the CDR3 is TGTGCCAGCAGCTTAAGGGCGACGGGGGAGGGAAGTCATACTGAAGCTTTCTTT.

V and J are TRBV27 and TRBJ1-5, with D perhaps matching TRBD1 (5 bases). This CDR3 is built from 17 residues. The germline V gene has CDR1 MNHEY and CDR2 SMNVEV (reference sequence). V was trimmed by 2 bases and J by 6 bases, leaving 20 bases between them. The CDR3 DNA is TGTGCCAGCAGTTTAAATCCTCGAGGGCAGAGGGGTCAGCCCCAGCATTTT. This translates into CASSLNPRGQRGQPQHF.